This T cell receptor (beta chain) was observed in a study of cytomegalovirus exposure and HLA in healthy donors. Study-wide background: Of all 360 or so donors who were genotyped, roughly 81% belonged to the Caucasian-associated ancestry cluster.

The PCR was carried out with 60 Vbeta primers and 13 Jbeta primers. Assay used: immunoSEQ multiplex PCR; TCRdb lists only in-frame clones, some missing. The profile covers hundreds of thousands of clones, with about three quarters appearing a single time and around 1.7% taken by the ten largest. Trimming at V came to 3 bases and at J to 3 bases, leaving 4 bases not matched to a gene. This CDR3 region has 16 residues. The germline gives CDR1 MDHEN, CDR2 SYDVKM. Study-level results: Presence/absence analyses took donor sequencing depth as roughly uniform. The study had only CMV serostatus as immune exposure information. About 87% or about 30% of the time was how often most TCR beta V segments were productive, according to an earlier analysis.

A single count supports this clone. Antigen unknown. Sequencing used PBMCs. This chain links TRBV28 with TRBJ2-3; 12 positions agree with TRBD2. This TCR was sampled from a man between 18 and 35 years old in good health and CMV-seronegative. CDR3 sequence (DNA): TGTGCCAGCAGTTTGCCTAGCGGGGGGGGGACAGATACGCAGTATTTT. It codes for CASSLPSGGGTDTQYF.